A selection of T cell receptor beta chains follows, all from one sample in a study of CD8 T cells in ankylosing spondylitis. Each CDR3 protein is one row after TCRdb ran MiXCR on the 5' RACE reads. The table lists tens of thousands of distinct CDR3 sequences, about 6% of them singletons. The sequenced sample was synovial fluid, either unsorted or a sorted T cell fraction (not recorded which). Every receptor here comes from a male donor with ankylosing spondylitis. Each CDR3 is given with its conserved first and last residue. A D gene is named only where the DNA matches it firmly. Size is stated for part of the rows, as once, few or many counts, or as a class when the clone is expanded.

TRBV28	TRBJ2-1	.	many	CASRKYQTQQFF	TGTGCCAGCAGAAAATACCAGACTCAGCAGTTCTTC
TRBV29-1	TRBJ2-1	TRBD1	many	CSVGQGNNEQFF	TGCAGCGTTGGACAGGGAAACAATGAGCAGTTCTTC
TRBV29-1	TRBJ2-1	.	many	CSVGRRNYNEQFF	TGCAGCGTTGGGAGGCGGAATTACAATGAGCAGTTCTTC
TRBV5-6	TRBJ2-1	.	.	CASSFRVGRTVLGGSYNEQFF	TGTGCCAGCAGCTTCAGGGTCGGACGGACAGTCCTTGGGGGGTCCTACAATGAGCAGTTCTTC
TRBV5-6	TRBJ1-1	TRBD1	few	CASSARGREEFVSEAFF	TGTGCCAGCAGTGCGAGGGGGCGCGAAGAATTCGTTTCTGAAGCTTTCTTT
TRBV12-3/TRBV12-4	TRBJ2-3	TRBD1	many	CASSFRTGGISADTQYF	TGTGCCAGCAGTTTCCGGACAGGGGGTATCAGCGCAGATACGCAGTATTTT
TRBV7-3	TRBJ2-5	TRBD1	.	CASSLRQGRTQYF	TGTGCCAGCAGCTTAAGACAGGGGAGGACCCAGTACTTC
TRBV6-4	TRBJ2-3	TRBD2	few	CASPGLAGGTDTQYF	TGTGCCAGCCCAGGCTTAGCGGGAGGCACAGATACGCAGTATTTT
TRBV11-2	TRBJ1-4	.	.	CASSLERGTEKLFF	TGTGCCAGCAGCTTAGAAAGGGGGACTGAAAAACTGTTTTTT
TRBV20-1	TRBJ1-6	TRBD1	.	CSAMGQGNSPLHF	TGCAGTGCTATGGGACAGGGAAATTCACCCCTCCACTTT
TRBV29-1	TRBJ2-7	.	medium-sized	CSAMRWGGQSYEQYF	TGCAGCGCCATGCGCTGGGGTGGGCAGTCCTACGAGCAGTACTTC
TRBV18	TRBJ2-5	.	many	CASSSREGAMETQYF	TGTGCCAGCTCATCCCGGGAGGGGGCAATGGAGACCCAGTACTTC
TRBV18	TRBJ1-5	.	many	CASSTTVSNQPQHF	TGTGCCAGCTCAACTACAGTGAGCAATCAGCCCCAGCATTTT
TRBV5-5	TRBJ1-1	TRBD1	many	CASSLTGGASEAFF	TGTGCCAGCAGCTTGACAGGGGGCGCATCTGAAGCTTTCTTT
TRBV7-2	TRBJ1-2	.	few	CASSHGGGRDAYGYTF	TGTGCCAGCAGCCACGGCGGGGGCAGAGATGCCTATGGCTACACCTTC
TRBV10-1	TRBJ2-1	.	few	CASNAGTGTGTSASEQFF	TGCGCCAGCAATGCCGGGACAGGGACCGGGACTAGCGCGAGTGAGCAGTTCTTC
TRBV3-1	TRBJ2-3	.	many	CASSPLGPPQTDTQYF	TGTGCCAGCAGCCCATTGGGCCCTCCGCAGACAGATACGCAGTATTTT
TRBV28	TRBJ2-2	TRBD2	many	CASSSPSGANTGELFF	TGTGCCAGCAGTTCTCCTAGCGGGGCGAACACCGGGGAGCTGTTTTTT
TRBV28	TRBJ2-1	TRBD2	few	CASSLRPSGRGDEQFF	TGTGCCAGCAGTCTACGACCTAGCGGGAGAGGTGATGAGCAGTTCTTC
TRBV28	TRBJ2-7	.	many	CASSLVQQTAYEQYF	TGTGCCAGCAGTTTAGTACAGCAAACCGCCTACGAGCAGTACTTC
TRBV5-6	TRBJ1-1	.	many	CASLTRTTNTEAFF	TGTGCCAGCCTAACGAGGACAACGAACACTGAAGCTTTCTTT
TRBV19	TRBJ1-1	TRBD1	many	CASSITGDTEAFF	TGTGCCAGTAGTATCACAGGGGACACTGAAGCTTTCTTT
TRBV12-3/TRBV12-4	TRBJ2-1	TRBD2	many	CASSFSGRADEQFF	TGTGCCAGCAGTTTCAGCGGGAGGGCCGATGAGCAGTTCTTC
TRBV5-1	TRBJ2-4	.	.	CASSHGTGLLAKNIQYF	TGCGCCAGCAGTCACGGAACAGGGTTGCTGGCCAAAAACATTCAGTACTTC
TRBV19	TRBJ2-5	TRBD2	many	CASSGLVDETQYF	TGTGCCAGTAGTGGACTAGTAGATGAGACCCAGTACTTC
TRBV24-1	TRBJ2-2	TRBD2	.	CATSVGLAGGELFF	TGTGCCACCAGTGTAGGACTAGCAGGCGGGGAGCTGTTTTTT
TRBV18	TRBJ2-7	.	many	CASSPPAGDYEQYF	TGTGCCAGCTCACCACCGGCAGGGGACTACGAGCAGTACTTC